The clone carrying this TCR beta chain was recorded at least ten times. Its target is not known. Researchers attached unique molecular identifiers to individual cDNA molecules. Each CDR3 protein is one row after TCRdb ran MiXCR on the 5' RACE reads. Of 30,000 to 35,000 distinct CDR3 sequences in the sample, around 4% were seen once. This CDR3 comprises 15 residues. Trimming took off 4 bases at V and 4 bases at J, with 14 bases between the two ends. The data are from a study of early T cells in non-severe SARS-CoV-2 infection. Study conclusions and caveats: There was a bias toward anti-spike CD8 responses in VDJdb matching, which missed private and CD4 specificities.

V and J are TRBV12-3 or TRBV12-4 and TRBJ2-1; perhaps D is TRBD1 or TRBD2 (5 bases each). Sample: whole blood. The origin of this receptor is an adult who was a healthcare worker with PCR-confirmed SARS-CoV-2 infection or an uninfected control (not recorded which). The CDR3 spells CASSSPGTDYNEQFF. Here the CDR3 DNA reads TGTGCCAGCAGTTCCCCCGGGACGGATTACAATGAGCAGTTCTTC.